This T cell receptor beta chain came from a study of T cell responses to AZD1222 COVID-19 vaccine. Broader study findings: In a largely white British group with more females than males, clonal diversity was possibly underestimated. Compared with day 0, the breadth and depth of the Spike-specific TCR repertoire rose significantly after two doses of AZD1222. At baseline, seropositivity was found in only a handful of AZD1222 recipients.

Repertoires were generated with immunoSEQ multiplex PCR, while TCRdb's copy carries only in-frame clones and drops some. Here the sample spans roughly 120,000 clones, about 89% being singletons. Trimming removed 2 bases from V and 4 bases from J, with 8 bases in between. In germline, CDR1 is LGHDT, CDR2 YNNKEL (reference sequence). There are 13 residues in the CDR3. To note about this clone: Antigen unknown.

Second-dose recipients at about 4 or about 12 weeks were treated as one pooled group. The V and J genes are TRBV3-1 (or the pseudogene TRBV3-2) and TRBJ1-2; D not certain. This clonotype was obtained from an adult who received the AZD1222 COVID-19 vaccine. Sequences were derived from peripheral blood, sampled 28 days after the second AZD1222 dose. CDR3 sequence reads: CASSQTQSYGYTF. The CDR3 nucleotides are TGTGCCAGCAGCCAAACACAGTCCTATGGCTACACCTTC.